This T cell receptor (beta chain) was documented in a study of blood T cell repertoires in COVID-19. Clones were read by immunoSEQ multiplex PCR, and TCRdb kept only the in-frame ones, dropping some. The table has approximately 280,000 clones, more than 80% seen once; the top ten hold 6.5% to 8%. V was shortened by 7 bases and J by 6 bases, with 10 bases between the two germline ends. Germline CDR1 ENHRY, CDR2 SYGVKD. There are 13 residues in the CDR3. Patients at the Seattle site were enrolled during active infection and followed longitudinally. The clonotype comes from a woman aged 25 to 39 with COVID-19, enrolled during active disease. The V and J genes are TRBV10-3 and TRBJ1-6; a weak D match, TRBD1 (6 bases). The sample comprised peripheral blood. This CDR3 reads CAINGQLNSPLHF. CDR3 nucleotides: TGTGCCATCAACGGACAGCTTAATTCACCCCTCCACTTT.